This is a list of T cell receptor beta chains from one sample in a study of shared clonotypes between healthy human individuals. Generated by immunoSEQ multiplex PCR, the TCRdb table keeps only in-frame clones and is missing some. The sample has roughly 530,000 clones, almost 97% seen once. Specimen: naive CD4+ T cells sorted from blood. All receptors come from a woman aged 30 to 39 in good health. CDR3s include the opening cysteine and the closing phenylalanine or tryptophan. A D gene is named only where the DNA matches it firmly. The listing skips clone size in some rows; elsewhere it reads once, few, many or a size class.

j_call: TRBJ2-7; clone_size: once; v_call: TRBV5-1; d_call: TRBD1; cdr3_nt: TGCGCCAGCAGCTTGGAAACAGGGGTTTTGTACGAGCAGTACTTC; cdr3_aa: CASSLETGVLYEQYF
j_call: TRBJ2-1; clone_size: once; v_call: TRBV9; d_call: .; cdr3_nt: TGTGCCAGCAGCGTAGCGGGGGAGACCTACAATGAGCAGTTCTTC; cdr3_aa: CASSVAGETYNEQFF
j_call: TRBJ1-3; clone_size: .; v_call: TRBV5-1; d_call: .; cdr3_nt: TGCGCCAGCACCCCAGGGCTTACCTGGCCCCCGACCTCTGGAAACACCATATATTTT; cdr3_aa: CASTPGLTWPPTSGNTIYF
j_call: TRBJ2-7; clone_size: once; v_call: TRBV7-2; d_call: .; cdr3_nt: TGTGCCAGCAGCTTAGATTTTCACAGCTCCTACGAGCAGTACTTC; cdr3_aa: CASSLDFHSSYEQYF
j_call: TRBJ1-1; clone_size: .; v_call: TRBV7-9; d_call: TRBD1; cdr3_nt: TGTGCCAGCAGCTTCGAAGCAGGACAGGGAAACACTGAAGCTTTCTTT; cdr3_aa: CASSFEAGQGNTEAFF
j_call: TRBJ2-1; clone_size: once; v_call: TRBV18; d_call: .; cdr3_nt: TGTGCCAGCTCACCACTTACAGCCTACAATGAGCAGTTCTTC; cdr3_aa: CASSPLTAYNEQFF
j_call: TRBJ2-2; clone_size: once; v_call: TRBV27; d_call: .; cdr3_nt: TGTGCCAGCAGGTTTATGACCGGGGAGCTGTTTTTT; cdr3_aa: CASRFMTGELFF
j_call: TRBJ1-2; clone_size: .; v_call: TRBV12-5; d_call: .; cdr3_nt: TGTGCTAGTGGTTTGGTACCGCCAGGTCTTTATGGCTACACCTTC; cdr3_aa: CASGLVPPGLYGYTF
j_call: TRBJ2-2; clone_size: .; v_call: TRBV27; d_call: .; cdr3_nt: TGTGCCAGCACCCGACAGATCGCGAACACCGGGGAGCTGTTTTTT; cdr3_aa: CASTRQIANTGELFF
j_call: TRBJ1-2; clone_size: .; v_call: TRBV7-9; d_call: .; cdr3_nt: TGTGCCAGCAGCTTAGTGGGGGACGCTAACTATGGCTACACCTTC; cdr3_aa: CASSLVGDANYGYTF
j_call: TRBJ1-4; clone_size: .; v_call: TRBV28; d_call: TRBD1; cdr3_nt: TGTGCCAGCAGTTTTTGGACAGGGCCGACGGAGAAACTGTTTTTT; cdr3_aa: CASSFWTGPTEKLFF
j_call: TRBJ2-7; clone_size: .; v_call: TRBV5-1; d_call: .; cdr3_nt: TGCGCCAGCAGCTTGGAGCCGGAGACCTACGAGCAGTACTTC; cdr3_aa: CASSLEPETYEQYF
j_call: TRBJ2-7; clone_size: .; v_call: TRBV2; d_call: TRBD2; cdr3_nt: TGTGCCAGCAGTGATACTAGCGGGAGTGGGGAGCAGTACTTC; cdr3_aa: CASSDTSGSGEQYF
j_call: TRBJ2-3; clone_size: .; v_call: TRBV14; d_call: TRBD2; cdr3_nt: TGTGCCAGCAGCCAAGACGCTAGCGGGAGGCCCACAGATACGCAGTATTTT; cdr3_aa: CASSQDASGRPTDTQYF
j_call: TRBJ2-7; clone_size: .; v_call: TRBV28; d_call: .; cdr3_nt: TGTGCCAGCAGTGCCCTCAGGGGGGGACGGGGCGAGCAGTACTTC; cdr3_aa: CASSALRGGRGEQYF
j_call: TRBJ2-3; clone_size: .; v_call: TRBV5-4; d_call: TRBD2; cdr3_nt: TGTGCCAGCAGCTTCCGGGAGGGAGATACGCAGTATTTT; cdr3_aa: CASSFREGDTQYF
j_call: TRBJ1-1; clone_size: .; v_call: TRBV5-1; d_call: .; cdr3_nt: TGCGCCAGCAGCTTGCCCTTACCGACGGGACGTGGGAGTACTGAAGCTTTCTTT; cdr3_aa: CASSLPLPTGRGSTEAFF
j_call: TRBJ1-5; clone_size: .; v_call: TRBV7-3; d_call: .; cdr3_nt: TGTGCCAGCAGCAGGGGCCCCAATCAGCCCCAGCATTTT; cdr3_aa: CASSRGPNQPQHF
j_call: TRBJ2-3; clone_size: .; v_call: TRBV9; d_call: TRBD2; cdr3_nt: TGTGCCAGCAGCGTAGGTCGGGCTAGCGGGAGGGAGGCAGATACGCAGTATTTT; cdr3_aa: CASSVGRASGREADTQYF
j_call: TRBJ2-3; clone_size: once; v_call: TRBV5-1; d_call: TRBD2; cdr3_nt: TGCGCCAGCAGCCCCGGGACTAGCGGGGCCACAGATACGCAGTATTTT; cdr3_aa: CASSPGTSGATDTQYF
j_call: TRBJ1-2; clone_size: .; v_call: TRBV19; d_call: .; cdr3_nt: TGTGCCAGTAGTCCCGGGCGGGGGGCCGTGAACTATGGCTACACCTTC; cdr3_aa: CASSPGRGAVNYGYTF
j_call: TRBJ2-1; clone_size: .; v_call: TRBV7-3; d_call: TRBD2; cdr3_nt: TGTGCCAGCAGCCCTCTCGGCGGGAGTAGCAATGAGCAGTTCTTC; cdr3_aa: CASSPLGGSSNEQFF
j_call: TRBJ1-1; clone_size: once; v_call: TRBV29-1; d_call: .; cdr3_nt: TGCAGCGTTGCTAACGAAGGCACTGAAGCTTTCTTT; cdr3_aa: CSVANEGTEAFF
j_call: TRBJ2-1; clone_size: .; v_call: TRBV7-8; d_call: TRBD2; cdr3_nt: TGTGCCAGCAGCCCGGGGACTAGCGAATACAATGAGCAGTTCTTC; cdr3_aa: CASSPGTSEYNEQFF
j_call: TRBJ2-2; clone_size: .; v_call: TRBV2; d_call: .; cdr3_nt: TGTGCCAGCAGTGAGCCAGGGAGAGCCGGGGAGCTGTTTTTT; cdr3_aa: CASSEPGRAGELFF
j_call: TRBJ2-2; clone_size: .; v_call: TRBV19; d_call: TRBD1; cdr3_nt: TGTGCCAGTATGGGGACAGGTAACACCGGGGAGCTGTTTTTT; cdr3_aa: CASMGTGNTGELFF
j_call: TRBJ2-3; clone_size: .; v_call: TRBV6-6; d_call: .; cdr3_nt: TGTGCCAGCAGTTACGGGACCTTTAGCACAGATACGCAGTATTTT; cdr3_aa: CASSYGTFSTDTQYF
j_call: TRBJ1-3; clone_size: .; v_call: TRBV7-8; d_call: .; cdr3_nt: TGTGCCAGCAGCTACGCCATCTCTGGAAACACCATATATTTT; cdr3_aa: CASSYAISGNTIYF
j_call: TRBJ2-7; clone_size: .; v_call: TRBV27; d_call: .; cdr3_nt: TGTGCCAGCAGTTTTGGTCCGCGTAGGGACTACGAGCAGTACTTC; cdr3_aa: CASSFGPRRDYEQYF
j_call: TRBJ1-2; clone_size: .; v_call: TRBV29-1; d_call: .; cdr3_nt: TGCAGCGTTGGCCAGGGTAGAATTAACTATGGCTACACCTTC; cdr3_aa: CSVGQGRINYGYTF
j_call: TRBJ2-7; clone_size: .; v_call: TRBV7-9; d_call: .; cdr3_nt: TGTGCCAGCAGCCTCGGGACAGAGCAGTACTTC; cdr3_aa: CASSLGTEQYF
j_call: TRBJ2-2; clone_size: .; v_call: TRBV5-3; d_call: TRBD1; cdr3_nt: TGTGCCAGAAGCCCACCTCGGGACAGGGCCTACACCGGGGAGCTGTTTTTT; cdr3_aa: CARSPPRDRAYTGELFF
j_call: TRBJ1-5; clone_size: .; v_call: TRBV28; d_call: .; cdr3_nt: TGTGCCAGCAGCCCGACGGGCAGGGCCCGCAATCAGCCCCAGCATTTT; cdr3_aa: CASSPTGRARNQPQHF
j_call: TRBJ2-7; clone_size: .; v_call: TRBV19; d_call: TRBD1; cdr3_nt: TGTGCCAGTAGTACACCGGTGGGACAGGGGGCCTCCTACGAGCAGTACTTC; cdr3_aa: CASSTPVGQGASYEQYF
j_call: TRBJ1-5; clone_size: .; v_call: TRBV2; d_call: .; cdr3_nt: TGTGCCAGTTGGACGTCCTCGGGGCCCCAGCATTTT; cdr3_aa: CASWTSSGPQHF
j_call: TRBJ1-3; clone_size: once; v_call: TRBV6-5; d_call: .; cdr3_nt: TGTGCCAGCAGGTCACAGGTTAACTCTGGAAACACCATATATTTT; cdr3_aa: CASRSQVNSGNTIYF
j_call: TRBJ2-7; clone_size: few; v_call: TRBV28; d_call: .; cdr3_nt: TGTGCCAGCAGCCCCATAACGTATACCGGGACGATAGACTACGAGCAGTACTTC; cdr3_aa: CASSPITYTGTIDYEQYF
j_call: TRBJ1-5; clone_size: .; v_call: TRBV28; d_call: .; cdr3_nt: TGTGCCAGCAGACGTCCGGGACCGAAGAATCAGCCCCAGCATTTT; cdr3_aa: CASRRPGPKNQPQHF
j_call: TRBJ2-5; clone_size: once; v_call: TRBV5-1; d_call: TRBD2; cdr3_nt: TGCGCCAGCAGCCCCGTTGGACTAGCGGGCCAAGAGACCCAGTACTTC; cdr3_aa: CASSPVGLAGQETQYF
j_call: TRBJ2-7; clone_size: .; v_call: TRBV29-1; d_call: TRBD1; cdr3_nt: TGCAGCGTAGTACCGGGACAGGGGGCACACGAGCAGTACTTC; cdr3_aa: CSVVPGQGAHEQYF
j_call: TRBJ1-1; clone_size: .; v_call: TRBV9; d_call: TRBD1; cdr3_nt: TGTGCCAGCAGCGCAGGACAGGGGCGGAACACTGAAGCTTTCTTT; cdr3_aa: CASSAGQGRNTEAFF
j_call: TRBJ1-1; clone_size: .; v_call: TRBV7-6; d_call: TRBD1; cdr3_nt: TGTGCCAGCAGCTTGGAGACCGGGACAGGGGACATGAACACTGAAGCTTTCTTT; cdr3_aa: CASSLETGTGDMNTEAFF
j_call: TRBJ1-2; clone_size: .; v_call: TRBV5-1; d_call: TRBD1; cdr3_nt: TGCGCCAGCAGCTTGGATGGACAGGGGGCTTCAGTCTATGGCTACACCTTC; cdr3_aa: CASSLDGQGASVYGYTF
j_call: TRBJ2-1; clone_size: .; v_call: TRBV10-3; d_call: TRBD2; cdr3_nt: TGTGCCATTTCCGGGACTAACTCCTACAATGAGCAGTTCTTC; cdr3_aa: CAISGTNSYNEQFF
j_call: TRBJ1-1; clone_size: .; v_call: TRBV29-1; d_call: TRBD1; cdr3_nt: TGCAGCGTTGAAAGGGACAGGAACACTGAAGCTTTCTTT; cdr3_aa: CSVERDRNTEAFF
j_call: TRBJ1-5; clone_size: .; v_call: TRBV4-1; d_call: TRBD1; cdr3_nt: TGCGCCAGCAGCCACGGACAGGGGGTCAATCAGCCCCAGCATTTT; cdr3_aa: CASSHGQGVNQPQHF
j_call: TRBJ2-3; clone_size: .; v_call: TRBV7-9; d_call: .; cdr3_nt: TGTGCCAGCAGTTCAACAAACCTAAAATTTCCAGATACGCAGTATTTT; cdr3_aa: CASSSTNLKFPDTQYF